A single sample is the source of the 12 T cell receptor beta chains below, sequenced in a study of cytomegalovirus exposure and HLA in healthy donors. Sequencing was performed with immunoSEQ multiplex PCR; in TCRdb, only in-frame clones are kept and a portion is missing. The data show over 150,000 clones, approximately 86% seen once. Sequencing was performed on PBMCs. The receptors were gathered from a young man in good health and CMV-seropositive.

The V gene is TRBV4-1, the J gene TRBJ2-3, with 9 bases fitting TRBD2. V lost 1 base to trimming and J lost 5 bases; unmatched junction nucleotides: 7. The CDR3 has 16 amino acids. From germline, CDR1 is MGHRA and CDR2 YSYEKL. In DNA, the CDR3 is TGCGCCAGCAGCCAAGCAGCGGGAGGAGGGGGAGATACGCAGTATTTT. Its protein product is CASSQAAGGGGDTQYF.

The gene calls are TRBV5-5 and TRBJ1-1, with D uncertain. This CDR3 spans 13 amino acids. Trimming pared 4 bases from V and 1 base from J, leaving 8 bases between. Germline assignment: CDR1 SGHKS and CDR2 YYEKEE (reference sequence). The CDR3 loop reads CASSPPGNTEAFF. In DNA, the CDR3 is TGTGCCAGCAGCCCTCCAGGGAACACTGAAGCTTTCTTT.

This clone was observed a single time. J is TRBJ1-1 and V is TRBV2; D is unclear. Trimming took off 7 bases at V and 0 bases at J, with 12 bases between the two ends. CDR3 length equals 14 residues. Germline CDR1 reads SNHLY; CDR2 reads FYNNEI. The CDR3 sequence is CASTRKDLNTEAFF. The CDR3 region has the DNA TGTGCCAGCACCCGGAAGGACTTGAACACTGAAGCTTTCTTT.

The chain recombines TRBV7-3 with TRBJ2-6; 7 bases are a match to TRBD2. Trimming cost V 3 bases and J 0 bases; bases outside gene matches: 5. The CDR3 covers 17 residues. Germline V CDR1 and CDR2: SGHTA, FQGTGA. CDR3 in DNA: TGTGCCAGCAGCTTGGGTAGCGGGTCCTCTGGGGCCAACGTCCTGACTTTC. Encoded protein: CASSLGSGSSGANVLTF.

Comment on this clone: Other DNA sequences in the sample encode the same CDR3. The chain recombines TRBV18 with TRBJ1-5; 10 bases agree with TRBD1. Germline trimming cut 3 bases from V and 6 bases from J; bases unmatched to any gene: 2. This CDR3 is 14 amino acids long. The germline V gene has CDR1 KGHSH and CDR2 LQKENI. The CDR3 nucleotides are TGTGCCAGCTCACCGGACAGGGGGGGTCAGCCCCAGCATTTT. Translating gives CASSPDRGGQPQHF.

V and J are TRBV5-1 and TRBJ1-1; a possible D gene is TRBD1 (6 bases). Trimming stripped 0 bases from V and 1 base from J, with 10 bases between. This CDR3 comprises 15 residues. The germline gives CDR1 SGHRS, CDR2 YFSETQ. The CDR3 coding sequence is TGCGCCAGCAGCTTGGATCGACAGGCGAACACTGAAGCTTTCTTT. Translation gives CASSLDRQANTEAFF.

The chain employs TRBV11-3 and TRBJ1-2, with a possible D match to TRBD1 (6 bases). V lost 0 bases and J lost 7, with 12 bases in between. CDR3 length equals 14 residues. The V gene's germline CDR1 is SGHNT and CDR2 YENEEA. The CDR3 region has the DNA TGTGCCAGCAGCTTAGAGTGGACAGCGTTTGGCTACACCTTC. This gives the protein CASSLEWTAFGYTF.

This clone occurred a few times. The chain joins TRBV30 to TRBJ2-7; 9 bases align to TRBD1. V lost 3 bases and J lost 3; bases outside the gene matches: 15. Germline CDR1 and CDR2: GTSNPN and SVGIG (reference sequence). CDR3 size: 17 residues. The chain's CDR3 is CAWSAAPGQGTVYEQYF. For the CDR3, the DNA is TGTGCCTGGAGCGCAGCTCCGGGACAGGGAACCGTCTACGAGCAGTACTTC. The complete variable domain, with remaining parts taken from reference TRBV30 and TRBJ2-7, reads SQTIHQWPATLVQPVGSPLSLECTVEGTSNPNLYWYRQAAGRGLQLLFYSVGIGQISSEVPQNLSASRPQDRQFILSSKKLLLSDSGFYLCAWSAAPGQGTVYEQYFGPGTRLTVT.

This chain joins TRBV18 and TRBJ2-5, with TRBD2 matching 8 bases. The germline V gene has CDR1 KGHSH and CDR2 LQKENI. Unmatched junction bases numbered 1, after V lost 3 bases and J lost 4 bases. The CDR3 covers 13 residues. The CDR3 DNA reads as TGTGCCAGCTCACCGGGACTAGGAGAGACCCAGTACTTC. The encoded protein is CASSPGLGETQYF. The full variable domain, completed using reference TRBV18 and TRBJ2-5, is NAGVMQNPRHLVRRRGQEARLRCSPMKGHSHVYWYRQLPEEGLKFMVYLQKENIIDESGMPKERFSAEFPKEGPSILRIQQVVRGDSAAYFCASSPGLGETQYFGPGTRLLVL.

Here the CDR3 DNA reads TGTGCCAGCAGCTTTGGGACAGGCGCTAGCGAGCAGTACTTC. Translated, it gives CASSFGTGASEQYF. The V gene is TRBV7-9, the J gene TRBJ2-7; 8 nucleotides match TRBD1. The trim removed 3 bases at V and 6 bases at J, leaving 7 bases unmatched. This CDR3 spans 14 amino acids. The germline gives CDR1 SEHNR, CDR2 FQNEAQ (reference sequence).

The chain carries TRBV27 and TRBJ2-7; 7 nucleotides agree with TRBD1. V was clipped by 5 bases and J by 3 bases; unmatched bases: 13. The CDR3 loop spans 16 amino acids. Germline lookup yields CDR1 MNHEY and CDR2 SMNVEV (reference sequence). This chain's CDR3 is CASSHSGQFLNYEQYF. CDR3 DNA: TGTGCCAGCAGTCACTCGGGACAGTTCCTCAACTACGAGCAGTACTTC.

V usage is TRBV2 and J usage is TRBJ2-3; 8 bases align to TRBD1. Trimming took 10 bases from V and 1 from J; bases not matched to a gene: 16. Germline CDR1 SNHLY, CDR2 FYNNEI. The CDR3 contains 17 residues. Written as DNA, the CDR3 is TGTGCCAAAACATCGAAAGGACAGGGACCCCGCACAGATACGCAGTATTTT. Translated: CAKTSKGQGPRTDTQYF.